The source of this TCR beta chain is a study of OX40 agonist ivuxolimab in advanced cancers. Study summary: It was ivuxolimab, an agonistic anti-OX40 (CD134) antibody, that patients were treated with. Study results and caveats: Antigen targets of the expanded peripheral T cells went undetermined.

Enrollment shut out patients with autoimmune disease history or systemic immunosuppression. The V end was cut by 0 bases, the J end by 3 bases, with 8 bases between. The germline V gene encodes CDR1 SGHNT and CDR2 YENEEA. This CDR3 region has 14 residues. Concerning this clone: Its specificity is unknown.

Sequenced by immunoSEQ multiplex PCR; TCRdb stores in-frame clones only, minus some. Of around 100,000 clones in the sample, 89% were seen once. The material was CD4+ or CD8+ T cells sorted from blood, obtained in a trial of the OX40 agonist ivuxolimab. V is TRBV11-3 and J is TRBJ1-1; D unresolved. The clonotype was recovered from an adult with an advanced solid tumor such as melanoma, head and neck, liver or kidney cancer. This CDR3 reads CASSLEGSDTEAFF. CDR3 sequence (DNA): TGTGCCAGCAGCTTAGAAGGTAGCGACACTGAAGCTTTCTTT. The whole variable domain, filled in from reference TRBV11-3 and TRBJ1-1, reads EAGVVQSPRYKIIEKKQPVAFWCNPISGHNTLYWYLQNLGQGPELLIRYENEEAVDDSQLPKDRFSAERLKGVDSTLKIQPAELGDSAVYLCASSLEGSDTEAFFGQGTRLTVV.